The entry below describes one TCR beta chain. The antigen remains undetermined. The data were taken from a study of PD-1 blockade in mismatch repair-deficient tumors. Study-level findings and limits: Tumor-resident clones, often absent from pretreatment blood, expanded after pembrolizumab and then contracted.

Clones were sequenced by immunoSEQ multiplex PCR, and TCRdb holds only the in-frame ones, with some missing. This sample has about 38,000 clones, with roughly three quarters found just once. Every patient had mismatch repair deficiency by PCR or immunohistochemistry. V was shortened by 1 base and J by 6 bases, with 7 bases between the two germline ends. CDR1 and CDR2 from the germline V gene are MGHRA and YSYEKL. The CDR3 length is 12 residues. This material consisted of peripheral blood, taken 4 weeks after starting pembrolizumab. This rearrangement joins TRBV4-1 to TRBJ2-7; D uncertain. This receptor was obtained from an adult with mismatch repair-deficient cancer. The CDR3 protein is CASSQGAGEQYF. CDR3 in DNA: TGCGCCAGCAGCCAAGGGGCAGGCGAGCAGTACTTC.